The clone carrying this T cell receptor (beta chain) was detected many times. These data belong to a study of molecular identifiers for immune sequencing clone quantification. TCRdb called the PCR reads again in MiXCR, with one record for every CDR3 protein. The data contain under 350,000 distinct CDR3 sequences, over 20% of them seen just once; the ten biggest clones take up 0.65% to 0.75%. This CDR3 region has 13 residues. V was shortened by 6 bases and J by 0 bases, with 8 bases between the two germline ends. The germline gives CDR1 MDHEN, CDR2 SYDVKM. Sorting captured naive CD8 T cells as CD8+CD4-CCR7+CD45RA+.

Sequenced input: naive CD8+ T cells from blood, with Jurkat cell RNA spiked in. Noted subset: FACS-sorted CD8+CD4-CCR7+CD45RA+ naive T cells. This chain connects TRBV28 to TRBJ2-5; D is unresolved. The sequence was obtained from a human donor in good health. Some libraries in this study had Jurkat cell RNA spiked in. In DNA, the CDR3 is TGTGCCAGCAGGAACAGCTACCAAGAGACCCAGTACTTC. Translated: CASRNSYQETQYF.